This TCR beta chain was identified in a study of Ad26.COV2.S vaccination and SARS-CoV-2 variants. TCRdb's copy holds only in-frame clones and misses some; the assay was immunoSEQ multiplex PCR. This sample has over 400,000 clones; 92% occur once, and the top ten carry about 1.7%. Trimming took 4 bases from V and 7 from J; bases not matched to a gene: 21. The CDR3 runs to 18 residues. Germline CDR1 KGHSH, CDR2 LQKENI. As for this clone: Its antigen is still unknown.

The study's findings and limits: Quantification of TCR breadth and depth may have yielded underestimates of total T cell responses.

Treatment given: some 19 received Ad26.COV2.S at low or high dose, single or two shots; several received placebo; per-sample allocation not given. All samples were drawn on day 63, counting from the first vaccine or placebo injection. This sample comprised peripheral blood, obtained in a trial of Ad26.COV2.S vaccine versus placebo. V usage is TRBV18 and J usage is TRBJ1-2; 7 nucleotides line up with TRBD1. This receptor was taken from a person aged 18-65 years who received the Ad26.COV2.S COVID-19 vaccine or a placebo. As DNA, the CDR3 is TGTGCCAGCTCACAAGCCCTCAGGGGGAAGGGGGCACCTGGTGGCTACACCTTC. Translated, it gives CASSQALRGKGAPGGYTF.